There are a few counts of the clone carrying this T cell receptor beta chain. MiXCR, applied by TCRdb to the RACE reads, yields one record per CDR3 protein. The top ten clones hold 1.6% of a sample with more than 70,000 distinct CDR3 sequences, approximately 10% of them seen once. The data belong to a study of human T cells and chemical hapten exposure. This sample's time point: patch test 2, 6 weeks after DPC sensitization. Treatment specified: therapeutic diphenylcyclopropenone sensitization with weekly scalp DPC. This CDR3 comprises 14 residues. The V end was cut by 5 bases, the J end by 2 bases, with 13 bases between.

This rearrangement joins TRBV12-3 or TRBV12-4 to TRBJ2-7; maybe TRBD1 (5 bases). Sequencing used whole blood, obtained in connection with sensitization to the hapten diphenylcyclopropenone (DPC). This receptor was identified in a man aged 18 to 30 with alopecia areata. Some clones in this sample may be carry-over from other donors' samples. The CDR3 here is CASSKDISAYEQYV. CDR3 DNA sequence: TGTGCCAGCAGTAAGGACATCTCGGCCTACGAGCAGTACGTC.